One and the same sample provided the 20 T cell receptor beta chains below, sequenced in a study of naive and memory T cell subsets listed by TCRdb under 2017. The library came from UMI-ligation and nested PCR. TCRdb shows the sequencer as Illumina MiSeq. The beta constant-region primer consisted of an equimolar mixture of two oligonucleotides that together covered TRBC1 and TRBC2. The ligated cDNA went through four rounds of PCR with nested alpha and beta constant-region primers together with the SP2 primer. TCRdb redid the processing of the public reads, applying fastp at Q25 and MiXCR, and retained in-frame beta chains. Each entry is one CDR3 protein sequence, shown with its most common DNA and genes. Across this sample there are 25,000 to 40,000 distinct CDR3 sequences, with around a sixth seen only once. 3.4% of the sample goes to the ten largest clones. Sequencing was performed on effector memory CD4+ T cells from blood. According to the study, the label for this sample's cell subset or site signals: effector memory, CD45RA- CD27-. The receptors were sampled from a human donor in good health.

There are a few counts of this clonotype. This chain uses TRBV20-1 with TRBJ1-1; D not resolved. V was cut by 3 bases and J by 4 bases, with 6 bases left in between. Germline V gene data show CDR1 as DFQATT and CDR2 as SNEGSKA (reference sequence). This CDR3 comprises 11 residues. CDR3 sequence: CSARAPTEAFF. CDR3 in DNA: TGCAGTGCTAGGGCCCCCACTGAAGCTTTCTTT.

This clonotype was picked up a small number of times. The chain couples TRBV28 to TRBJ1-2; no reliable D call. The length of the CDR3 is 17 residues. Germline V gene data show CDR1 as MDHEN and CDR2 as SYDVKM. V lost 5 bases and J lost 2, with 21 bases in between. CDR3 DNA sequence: TGTGCCAGCAGTCCTGGAGGTTGGGGTCAGAAGAACTATGGCTACACCTTC. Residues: CASSPGGWGQKNYGYTF.

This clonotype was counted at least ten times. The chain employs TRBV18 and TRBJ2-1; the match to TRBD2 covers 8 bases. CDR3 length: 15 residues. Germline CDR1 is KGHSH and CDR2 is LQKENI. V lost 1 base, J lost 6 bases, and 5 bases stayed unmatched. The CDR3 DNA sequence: TGTGCCAGCTCACCACGGGCGGGGGGCTCCAATGAGCAGTTCTTC. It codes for CASSPRAGGSNEQFF.

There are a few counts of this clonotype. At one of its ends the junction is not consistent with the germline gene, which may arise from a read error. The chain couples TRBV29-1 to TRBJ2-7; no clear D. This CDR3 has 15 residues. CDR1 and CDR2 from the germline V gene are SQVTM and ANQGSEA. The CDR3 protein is CSVEDDRASSYEQYF. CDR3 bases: TGCAGCGTCGAAGATGACCGAGCGAGCTCCTACGAGCAGTACTTC.

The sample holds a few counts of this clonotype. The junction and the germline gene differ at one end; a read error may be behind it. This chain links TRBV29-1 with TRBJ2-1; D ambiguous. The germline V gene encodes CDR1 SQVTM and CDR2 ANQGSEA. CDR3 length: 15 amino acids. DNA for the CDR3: TGCAGCGCTGAAGGTCTTGGGATATCCTACAATGAGCAGTTCTTC. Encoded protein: CSAEGLGISYNEQFF.

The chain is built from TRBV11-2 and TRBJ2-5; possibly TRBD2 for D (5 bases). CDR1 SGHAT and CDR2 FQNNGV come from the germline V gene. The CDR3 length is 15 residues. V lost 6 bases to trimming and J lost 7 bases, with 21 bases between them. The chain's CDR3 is CASRLGLADAGTQYF. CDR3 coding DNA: TGTGCCAGCAGACTAGGGCTAGCTGACGCGGGGACCCAGTACTTC. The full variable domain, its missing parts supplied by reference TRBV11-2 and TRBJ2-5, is EAGVAQSPRYKIIEKRQSVAFWCNPISGHATLYWYQQILGQGPKLLIQFQNNGVVDDSQLPKDRFSAERLKGVDSTLKIQPAKLEDSAVYLCASRLGLADAGTQYFGPGTRLLVL.

CDR3 protein: CSARAGTSGRYEQFF. The CDR3 DNA follows: TGCAGTGCTAGGGCGGGGACTAGCGGGAGGTATGAGCAGTTCTTC. The chain uses TRBV20-1 and TRBJ2-1; TRBD2 matches at 15 bases. Losses at the gene ends were 3 bases for V and 8 bases for J; bases not matched to a gene: 5. Germline CDR1 and CDR2: DFQATT and SNEGSKA (reference sequence). The CDR3 is made up of 15 amino acids.

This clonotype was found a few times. The CDR3 loop is CASSYRREPEGYTF. For the CDR3, the DNA is TGTGCCAGCAGTTACCGCAGGGAACCGGAGGGCTACACCTTC. The J gene is TRBJ1-2, the V gene TRBV6-6; D may be TRBD1 (5 bases). CDR1 and CDR2 from the germline V gene are MNHNY and SVGAGI (reference sequence). Trimming shortened V by 2 bases and J by 8 bases, and 15 bases separated the two germline ends. The CDR3 contains 14 residues.

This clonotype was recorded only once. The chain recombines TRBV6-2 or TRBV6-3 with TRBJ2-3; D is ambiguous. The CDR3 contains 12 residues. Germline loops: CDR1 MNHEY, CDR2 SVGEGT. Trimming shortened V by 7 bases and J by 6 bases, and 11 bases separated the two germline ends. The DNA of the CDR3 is TGTGCCAGCATCCCCAAGGAGGATACGCAGTATTTT. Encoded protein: CASIPKEDTQYF.

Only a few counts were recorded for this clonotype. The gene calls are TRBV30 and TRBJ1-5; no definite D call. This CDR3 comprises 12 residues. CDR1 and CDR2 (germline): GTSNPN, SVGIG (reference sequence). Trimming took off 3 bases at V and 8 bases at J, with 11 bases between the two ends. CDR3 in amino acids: CAWSGEREPQHF. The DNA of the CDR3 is TGTGCCTGGAGCGGAGAGAGAGAGCCCCAGCATTTT.

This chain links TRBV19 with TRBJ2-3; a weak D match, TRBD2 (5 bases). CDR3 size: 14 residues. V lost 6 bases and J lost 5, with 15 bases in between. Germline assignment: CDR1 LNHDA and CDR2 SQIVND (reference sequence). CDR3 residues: CASRPRSRGDTQYF. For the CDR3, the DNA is TGTGCCAGTAGACCGAGGTCCCGGGGAGATACGCAGTATTTT.

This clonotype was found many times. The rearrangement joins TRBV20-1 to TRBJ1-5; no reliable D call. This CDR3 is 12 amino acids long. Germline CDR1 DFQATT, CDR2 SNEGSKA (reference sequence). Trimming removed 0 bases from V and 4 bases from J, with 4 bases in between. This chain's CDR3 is CSARDLNQPQHF. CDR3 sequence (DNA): TGCAGTGCTAGAGATTTAAATCAGCCCCAGCATTTT.

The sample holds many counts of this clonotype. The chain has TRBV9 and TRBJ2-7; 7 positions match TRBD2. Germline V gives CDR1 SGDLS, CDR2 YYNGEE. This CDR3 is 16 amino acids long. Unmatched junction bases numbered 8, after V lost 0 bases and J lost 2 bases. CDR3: CASSVAGGSPPYEQYF. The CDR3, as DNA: TGTGCCAGCAGCGTAGCTGGCGGGAGTCCCCCCTACGAGCAGTACTTC.

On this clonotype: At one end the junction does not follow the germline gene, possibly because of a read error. The CDR3 here is CASSQPRSTSDEQYF. The CDR3 coding sequence is TGCGCCAGCAGCCAACCCCGATCCACCTCCGACGAGCAGTACTTC. This rearrangement joins TRBV4-1 to TRBJ2-7; D not certain. CDR1 and CDR2 from the germline V gene are MGHRA and YSYEKL. This CDR3 has 15 residues.

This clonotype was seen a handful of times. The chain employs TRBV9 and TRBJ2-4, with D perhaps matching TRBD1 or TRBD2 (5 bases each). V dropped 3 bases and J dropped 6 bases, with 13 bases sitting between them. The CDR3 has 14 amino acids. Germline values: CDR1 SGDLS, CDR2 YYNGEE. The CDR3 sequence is CASSAGTLGNIQYF. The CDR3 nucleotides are TGTGCCAGCAGCGCCGGGACCTTGGGAAACATTCAGTACTTC.

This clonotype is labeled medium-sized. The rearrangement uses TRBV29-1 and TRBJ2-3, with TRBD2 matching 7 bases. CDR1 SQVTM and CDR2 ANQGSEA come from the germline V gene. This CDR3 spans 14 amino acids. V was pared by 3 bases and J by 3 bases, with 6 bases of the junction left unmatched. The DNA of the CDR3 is TGCAGCGTTGAGTTCGGGAGGAGAACAGATACGCAGTATTTT. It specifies CSVEFGRRTDTQYF.

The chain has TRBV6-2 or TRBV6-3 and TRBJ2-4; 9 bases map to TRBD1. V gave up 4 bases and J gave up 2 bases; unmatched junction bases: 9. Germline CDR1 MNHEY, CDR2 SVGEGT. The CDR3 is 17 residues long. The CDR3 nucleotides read TGTGCCAGCAGTTTCTCACGACAGGGGGTATCCAAAAACATTCAGTACTTC. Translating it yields CASSFSRQGVSKNIQYF.

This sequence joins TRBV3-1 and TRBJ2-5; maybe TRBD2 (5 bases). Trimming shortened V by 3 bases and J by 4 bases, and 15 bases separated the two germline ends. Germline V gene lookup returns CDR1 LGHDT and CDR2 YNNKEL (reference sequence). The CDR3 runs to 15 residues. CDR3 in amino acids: CASSQLRDTGETQYF. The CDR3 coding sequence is TGTGCCAGCAGCCAGTTACGGGATACGGGAGAGACCCAGTACTTC.

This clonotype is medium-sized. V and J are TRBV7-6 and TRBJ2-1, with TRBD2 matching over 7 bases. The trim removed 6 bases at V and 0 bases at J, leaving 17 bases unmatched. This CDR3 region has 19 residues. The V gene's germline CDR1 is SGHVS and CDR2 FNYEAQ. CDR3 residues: CASSPLRGRVQSSYNEQFF. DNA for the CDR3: TGTGCCAGCAGTCCTCTTAGAGGGAGGGTCCAGAGCTCCTACAATGAGCAGTTCTTC.

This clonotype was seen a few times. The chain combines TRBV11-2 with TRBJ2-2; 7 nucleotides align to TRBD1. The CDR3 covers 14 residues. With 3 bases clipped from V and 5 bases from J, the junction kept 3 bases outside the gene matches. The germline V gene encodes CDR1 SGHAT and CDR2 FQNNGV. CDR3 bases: TGTGCCAGCAGCTTCAACAGGGGTACCGGGGAGCTGTTTTTT. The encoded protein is CASSFNRGTGELFF.